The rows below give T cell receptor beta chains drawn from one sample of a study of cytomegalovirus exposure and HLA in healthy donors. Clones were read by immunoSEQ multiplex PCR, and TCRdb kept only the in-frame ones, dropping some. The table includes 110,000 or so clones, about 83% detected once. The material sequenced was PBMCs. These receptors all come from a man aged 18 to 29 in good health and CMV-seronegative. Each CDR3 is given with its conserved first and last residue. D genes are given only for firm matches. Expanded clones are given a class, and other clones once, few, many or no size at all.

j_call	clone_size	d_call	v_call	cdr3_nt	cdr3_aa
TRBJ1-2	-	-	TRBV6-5	TGTGCCAGCAGTTCCGGGGGAGGCTACACCTTC	CASSSGGGYTF
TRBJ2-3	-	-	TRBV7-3	TGTGCCAGCTCTTATCAGGGGATTGGAGATACGCAGTATTTT	CASSYQGIGDTQYF
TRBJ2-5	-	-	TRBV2	TGTGCCAGCAGTCGGACATCCCAAGAGACCCAGTACTTC	CASSRTSQETQYF
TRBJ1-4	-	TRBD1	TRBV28	TGTGCCAGCAGACCCAACAGGGGAACTAATGAAAAACTGTTTTTT	CASRPNRGTNEKLFF
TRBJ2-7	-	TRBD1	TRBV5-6	TGTGCCAGCAGCTTCGCGACAGGGGGCGTCAGTTACGAGCAGTACTTC	CASSFATGGVSYEQYF
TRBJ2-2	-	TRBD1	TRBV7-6	TGTGCCAGCAGCCTGGCCTACAGGGGGCGCGGGGAGCTGTTTTTT	CASSLAYRGRGELFF
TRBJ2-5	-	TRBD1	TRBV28	TGTGCCAGCAACTTACAGGGGTGGCAAGAGACCCAGTACTTC	CASNLQGWQETQYF
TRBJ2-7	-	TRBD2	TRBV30	TGTGCCTGGAGTGTGACTAGCGGGAGCTACGAGCAGTACTTC	CAWSVTSGSYEQYF
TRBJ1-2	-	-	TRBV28	TGTGCCATTACTCAGGGGACCAGTAACTATGGCTACACCTTC	CAITQGTSNYGYTF
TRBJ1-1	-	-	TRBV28	TGTGCCAGCACTACTTACAGCGGATTCTATGCTTTCTTT	CASTTYSGFYAFF
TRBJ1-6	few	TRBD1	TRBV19	TGTGCCAGTAGGATAGACAGGGGGCATTCACCCCTCCACTTT	CASRIDRGHSPLHF
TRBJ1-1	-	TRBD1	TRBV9	TGTGCCAGCAGCCCGGAGACAGGGGCCGACACTGAAGCTTTCTTT	CASSPETGADTEAFF
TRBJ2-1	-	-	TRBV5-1	TGCGCCAGCAGCTGGAATATTCCAGGCGCCTACAATGAGCAGTTCTTC	CASSWNIPGAYNEQFF
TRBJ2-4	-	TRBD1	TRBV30	TGTGCCTGGAGTGAGACAGGGGGATCAAACATTCAGTACTTC	CAWSETGGSNIQYF
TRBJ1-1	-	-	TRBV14	TGTGCCAGCAGCCAAGATACTAAGGTCCGGGGTGAAGCTTTCTTT	CASSQDTKVRGEAFF
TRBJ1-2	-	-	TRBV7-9	TGTGCCAGCAGAACAGGGACATACTATGGCTACACCTTC	CASRTGTYYGYTF
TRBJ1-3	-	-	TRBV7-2	TGTGCCAGCAGCTTAGCCCCTAGCCTTAGGGGGAGCTCTGGAAACACCATATATTTT	CASSLAPSLRGSSGNTIYF
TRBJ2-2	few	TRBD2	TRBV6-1	TGTGCCAGCAGTGAAGCGGGTAGCGGGAGGACGAACGGGGAGCTGTTTTTT	CASSEAGSGRTNGELFF
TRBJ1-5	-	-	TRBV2	TGTGCCAGCAGTGAAGGTGGGGGGGGCCAGCCCCAGCATTTT	CASSEGGGGQPQHF
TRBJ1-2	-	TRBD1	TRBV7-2	TGTGCCAGCAGCTCCGGGACAGGCCCCTATGGCTACACCTTC	CASSSGTGPYGYTF
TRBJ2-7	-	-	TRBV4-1	TGCGCCAGCAGCCAAGATCTGGTGGCTGCGCAGTACTTC	CASSQDLVAAQYF
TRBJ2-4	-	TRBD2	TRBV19	TGTGCCAGTAGTATAGGGGCTAGCGGGAGTCGGAACATTCAGTACTTC	CASSIGASGSRNIQYF
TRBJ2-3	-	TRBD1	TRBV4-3	TGCGCCAGCAGCCACCAACCCGGACAGGGGGTGCCAGATACGCAGTATTTT	CASSHQPGQGVPDTQYF
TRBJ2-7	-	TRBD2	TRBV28	TGTGCCAGCAGTTTATGGGGGGTGACTAGCGGGATCTACGAGCAGTACTTC	CASSLWGVTSGIYEQYF
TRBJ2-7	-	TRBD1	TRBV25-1	TGTGCCAGCAGTGGCCCCGGGACAGGGATGAAGTACGAGCAGTACTTC	CASSGPGTGMKYEQYF
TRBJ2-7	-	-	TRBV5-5	TGTGCCAGCAGCTTGGTTAGGGGATACGAGCAGTACTTC	CASSLVRGYEQYF
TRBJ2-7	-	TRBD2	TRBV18	TGTGCCAGCTCAACCTCAACGGTAGCGGGAGGGCCGAGAGTGATTTACGAGCAGTACTTC	CASSTSTVAGGPRVIYEQYF
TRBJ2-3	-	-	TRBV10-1	TGCGCCAGCAGTGCAGGCTACAGCACAGATACGCAGTATTTT	CASSAGYSTDTQYF
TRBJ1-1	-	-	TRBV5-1	TGCGCCAGCAGCTTGGGTCCGGGTTGGAACACTGAAGCTTTCTTT	CASSLGPGWNTEAFF
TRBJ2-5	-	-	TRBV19	TGTGCCAGTAGTATCCCACAGGCATCCGAGACCCAGTACTTC	CASSIPQASETQYF
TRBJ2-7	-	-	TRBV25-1	TGTGCCAGCAGTGCCCGACAGACCCCATCCTCCTACGAGCAGTACTTC	CASSARQTPSSYEQYF
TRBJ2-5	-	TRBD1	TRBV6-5	TGTGCCAGCAGTTACTCGGACAGGATCCAAGAGACCCAGTACTTC	CASSYSDRIQETQYF
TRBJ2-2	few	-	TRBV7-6	TGTGCCAGCAGCTTAGTTGCGGGATCGAACACCGGGGAGCTGTTTTTT	CASSLVAGSNTGELFF
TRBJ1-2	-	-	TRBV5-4	TGTGCCAGCAGCTTGGCGGGGGAATATGGCTACACCTTC	CASSLAGEYGYTF
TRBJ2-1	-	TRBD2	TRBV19	TGTGCCAGTAGCAAGACTAGCGGGAGAATCTCGGGATACAATGAGCAGTTCTTC	CASSKTSGRISGYNEQFF
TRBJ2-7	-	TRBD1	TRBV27	TGTGCCAGCAGTACTGGGACAGGATCCCACGAGCAGTACTTC	CASSTGTGSHEQYF
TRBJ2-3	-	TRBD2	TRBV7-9	TGTGCCAGCAGCTCCGGGACTAGCGTTAGCCTAGCGCAGTATTTT	CASSSGTSVSLAQYF
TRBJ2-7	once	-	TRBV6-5	TGTGCCAGCACCATCCCGGGTAGACCCTACGAGCAGTACTTC	CASTIPGRPYEQYF
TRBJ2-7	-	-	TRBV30	TGTGCCTGGAGTGGTTCCCTGTCCTACGAGCAGTACTTC	CAWSGSLSYEQYF
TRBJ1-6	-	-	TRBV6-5	TGTGCCAGCAGTCGGTCTGGGACACATAATTCACCCCTCCACTTT	CASSRSGTHNSPLHF
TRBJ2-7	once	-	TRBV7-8	TGTGCCAGCAGCTTAGGGCTAGCCTCCTACGAGCAGTACTTC	CASSLGLASYEQYF
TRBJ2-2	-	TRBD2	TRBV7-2	TGTGGGTGGGGGACTATCGCGAACACCGGGGAGCTGTTTTTT	CGWGTIANTGELFF
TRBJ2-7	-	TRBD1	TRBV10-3	TGTGCCAGCAGTGCACCGGGACAGGGAATCTACGAGCAGTACTTC	CASSAPGQGIYEQYF
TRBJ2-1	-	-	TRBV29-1	TGCAGCGTCGCGACTAAGATGTCCTATGAGCAGTTCTTC	CSVATKMSYEQFF